This T cell receptor (beta chain) is from a study of control samples from healthy donors and cancer patients. V was trimmed by 0 bases and J by 6 bases, leaving 11 bases between them. Germline-derived CDR1 and CDR2 are SGDLS and YYNGEE. The CDR3 contains 14 residues. Using immunoSEQ multiplex PCR, the repertoire was profiled, and TCRdb retains in-frame clones only, with some absent. The sample is made up of under 200,000 clones, and the top ten hold about 2.2% of it. V and J are TRBV9 and TRBJ2-3; the D call may be TRBD1 or TRBD2 (6 bases each). The TCR was taken from a woman younger than 45 in good health. The sample consisted of blood. The CDR3 loop reads CASSVGWGADTQYF. CDR3 DNA: TGTGCCAGCAGCGTAGGGTGGGGGGCGGATACGCAGTATTTT. The full variable domain, its missing parts supplied by reference TRBV9 and TRBJ2-3, is DSGVTQTPKHLITATGQRVTLRCSPRSGDLSVYWYQQSLDQGLQFLIQYYNGEERAKGNILERFSAQQFPDLHSELNLSSLELGDSALYFCASSVGWGADTQYFGPGTRLTVL.